The source of this TCR beta chain is a study of tumor and adjacent non-tumor tissue in lung cancer. In the study overall: Patients comprised roughly 12 adenocarcinoma, a couple of squamous cell carcinoma and 1 small cell lung cancer.

A word on this clonotype: This may stem from a read error, because a much larger clone lies one nucleotide away.

This sample's RNA came from whole unsorted tissue. This CDR3 contains 13 residues. Germline CDR1 is KGHDR and CDR2 is SFDVKD. The library came from three nested PCR rounds adapted from ARM-PCR protocols. TCRdb re-called the multiplex PCR reads with MiXCR, one entry per CDR3 protein. The repertoire holds some 78,000 distinct CDR3 sequences, with 80% as singletons. This rearrangement joins TRBV24-1 to TRBJ1-2, with a weak D call TRBD1 (5 bases). The specimen sequenced was lung tumor tissue. This receptor was taken from a woman aged 50 to 65 with non-small cell lung cancer. The CDR3, as DNA: TGTGCCACCAGTGATTTCCGGGACTATGGCTACGCCTTC. Protein product: CATSDFRDYGYAF.